Reported below is one TCR beta chain. The data originate from a study of identical twins. CDR3 length: 11 amino acids. Germline V lookup: CDR1 SQVTM, CDR2 ANQGSEA. The V end lost 1 base, the J end lost 10 bases, and 8 bases lay between the germline ends. MiXCR, run by TCRdb on the 5' RACE reads, gives a single entry per CDR3 protein. Of some 590,000 distinct CDR3 sequences listed, 9.6% are singletons. These data are also associated with another study on yellow fever vaccine responses in identical twins.

The V call is TRBV29-1, the J call TRBJ2-1; the D call may be TRBD1 or TRBD2 (5 bases each). The source is a woman aged 18-29 years in good health. Sequencing input: PBMCs. CDR3 region: CSVEGGREQFF. In nucleotides, the CDR3 is TGCAGCGTTGAAGGGGGACGAGAGCAGTTCTTC.